The 4 T cell receptor beta chains in this list originate from one sample, sequenced in a study of molecular identifiers for immune sequencing clone quantification. TCRdb fed the PCR reads into MiXCR, producing one record per CDR3 protein. The repertoire consists of about 640,000 distinct CDR3 sequences, with 15% to 20% occurring once and the leading ten covering around 0.86%. Sequenced material: naive CD8+ T cells from blood, with Jurkat cell RNA spiked in. Specified subset: FACS-sorted CD8+CD4-CCR7+CD45RA+ naive T cells. Receptor source: a human donor in good health. Some libraries in this study had Jurkat cell RNA spiked in.

Details on this clonotype: This may be a read error: a much more frequent sequence differs by one nucleotide. The chain combines TRBV7-6 with TRBJ1-1, with 7 bases fitting TRBD1. Per germline, CDR1 SGHVS and CDR2 FNYEAQ. CDR3 size: 14 residues. The CDR3 is CACSLVTGVPEAFF. The CDR3 region has the DNA TGTGCCTGCAGCTTAGTAACAGGGGTTCCTGAAGCTTTCTTT.

In this sample, this clonotype turned up a few times. This chain joins TRBV28 and TRBJ2-1; D not resolved. The germline V and J ends were trimmed by 2 bases and 6 bases, with 11 bases remaining between them. Germline-derived CDR1 and CDR2 are MDHEN and SYDVKM. The CDR3 loop spans 14 amino acids. The CDR3 region is CASSLLAPVNEQFF. Written as DNA, the CDR3 is TGTGCCAGCAGTTTACTCGCCCCAGTCAATGAGCAGTTCTTC. The variable domain in full, with the rest retrieved from reference TRBV28 and TRBJ2-1, is DVKVTQSSRYLVKRTGEKVFLECVQDMDHENMFWYRQDPGLGLRLIYFSYDVKMKEKGDIPEGYSVSREKKERFSLILESASTNQTSMYLCASSLLAPVNEQFFGPGTRLTVL.

This clonotype was observed a few times. One junction end disagrees with the germline gene, perhaps due to a read error. CDR3 sequence (DNA): TGCGCCAGCAGCACTGACAATGCCTACGAGCAGCACTTC. Translated: CASSTDNAYEQHF. The chain combines TRBV5-1 with TRBJ2-7; D remains ambiguous. The CDR3 extends over 13 amino acids. Germline V gene lookup returns CDR1 SGHRS and CDR2 YFSETQ.

In this sample, this clonotype turned up many times. The chain recombines TRBV7-9 with TRBJ2-7; 9 bases agree with TRBD1. V lost 5 bases to trimming and J lost 3 bases; unmatched junction nucleotides: 8. The CDR3 spans 15 residues. The germline V gene encodes CDR1 SEHNR and CDR2 FQNEAQ (reference sequence). The DNA of the CDR3 is TGTGCCAGCAGCGACGCGGGACAGGGATACTACGAGCAGTACTTC. Its protein is CASSDAGQGYYEQYF. Using reference TRBV7-9 and TRBJ2-7 for the parts outside the CDR3, the full variable domain is DTGVSQNPRHKITKRGQNVTFRCDPISEHNRLYWYRQTLGQGPEFLTYFQNEAQLEKSRLLSDRFSAERPKGSFSTLEIQRTEQGDSAMYLCASSDAGQGYYEQYFGPGTRLTVT.